Below are 9 T cell receptor beta chains sequenced from a single sample in a study of blood T cell repertoires in COVID-19 (dated by TCRdb to the early 2020s). Receptor amplification or capture employed the immunoSEQ multiplex PCR assay. Here the immuneACCESS table is served through TCRdb, limited to in-frame sequences with V and J called. Missing clones are a known gap in these copies; in checked studies unresolved V genes cover under half, and the rest lacks a known reason. This sample holds 300,000 to 400,000 clones; 87% were observed only once. The ten biggest clones cover more than 5% of the sample. The specimen sequenced was peripheral blood. The receptor set was obtained from a woman aged 50 to 60 with COVID-19, enrolled during active disease.

In its sample, this clone was seen once. The gene calls are TRBV29-1 and TRBJ2-2; D is perhaps TRBD1 (5 bases). CDR3 length: 14 residues. CDR1 and CDR2 (germline): SQVTM, ANQGSEA. Trimming pared 6 bases from V and 6 bases from J, leaving 17 bases between. In nucleotides, the CDR3 is TGCAGCGTCAGCCTGATAGGGGTTCCCGGGGAGCTGTTTTTT. Protein product: CSVSLIGVPGELFF.

The rearrangement joins TRBV7-9 to TRBJ2-2; TRBD1 matches 8 bases. This CDR3 spans 16 amino acids. V lost 4 bases and J lost 5; bases outside the gene matches: 9. From germline, CDR1 is SEHNR and CDR2 FQNEAQ (reference sequence). CDR3 in DNA: TGTGCCAGCAGCTCGACCGGACAGGGAGGAACCGGGGAGCTGTTTTTT. Its translation: CASSSTGQGGTGELFF.

This chain uses TRBV19 with TRBJ2-1; D possibly corresponds to TRBD1 (6 bases). The CDR3 totals 15 residues. Germline CDR1 is LNHDA and CDR2 is SQIVND (reference sequence). The ends were cut back, 5 bases at V and 1 base at J, with 12 bases in the middle. The CDR3 sequence is CASSDQGRSYNEQFF. Written as DNA, the CDR3 is TGTGCCAGTAGTGATCAGGGGCGGTCCTACAATGAGCAGTTCTTC.

V and J are TRBV29-1 and TRBJ1-2; no clear D. The CDR3 extends over 14 amino acids. Germline V gene sequence: CDR1 SQVTM, CDR2 ANQGSEA. The germline V and J ends were trimmed by 3 bases and 5 bases, with 16 bases remaining between them. CDR3 residues: CSVDEFAEAYGYTF. The CDR3 DNA is TGCAGCGTTGATGAATTCGCTGAAGCTTATGGCTACACCTTC.

The rearrangement links TRBV9 to TRBJ1-1; a weak D match, TRBD1 (5 bases). This CDR3 spans 13 amino acids. Germline assignment: CDR1 SGDLS and CDR2 YYNGEE. Trimming left V 3 bases short and J 4 bases short, with 10 bases between. Here the CDR3 DNA reads TGTGCCAGCAGCGAGGGGATGAGCACTGAAGCTTTCTTT. It is translated as CASSEGMSTEAFF.

This chain joins TRBV7-2 and TRBJ2-2; maybe TRBD2 (6 bases). Germline V CDR1 and CDR2: SGHTA, FQGNSA. The CDR3 extends over 21 amino acids. Trimming removed 0 bases from V and 7 bases from J, with 30 bases in between. CDR3 sequence: CASSLAYKLASEPGGVGELFF. The CDR3 DNA reads TGTGCCAGCAGCTTAGCTTATAAACTGGCTAGCGAGCCCGGGGGTGTCGGGGAGCTGTTTTTT.

This clone was recorded once. The J gene is TRBJ1-1, the V gene TRBV7-9, with D possibly being TRBD1 (6 bases). Deletions cut 1 base from V and 7 bases from J, with 10 bases between. The germline gives CDR1 SEHNR, CDR2 FQNEAQ (reference sequence). This CDR3 spans 13 amino acids. CDR3 nucleotide sequence: TGTGCCAGCAGCTTAGTCGGGACACTTGAAGCTTTCTTT. Protein sequence: CASSLVGTLEAFF.

The chain carries TRBV4-1 and TRBJ1-2, with D uncertain. Germline CDR1 and CDR2: MGHRA and YSYEKL. The CDR3 is 14 residues long. Trimming took off 1 base at V and 0 bases at J, with 6 bases between the two ends. The CDR3 loop reads CASSQVPANYGYTF. CDR3 bases: TGCGCCAGCAGCCAAGTACCAGCTAACTATGGCTACACCTTC.

In DNA, the CDR3 is TGCGCCAGCCAAAAAGGGGATCCGACAGCCAGCGGGGTGACCCAGTACTTC. This gives the protein CASQKGDPTASGVTQYF. The rearrangement uses TRBV5-1 and TRBJ2-5; TRBD2 agrees at 7 bases. V gave up 7 bases and J gave up 7 bases; unmatched junction bases: 22. The CDR3 is 17 residues long. Germline V CDR1 and CDR2: SGHRS, YFSETQ.